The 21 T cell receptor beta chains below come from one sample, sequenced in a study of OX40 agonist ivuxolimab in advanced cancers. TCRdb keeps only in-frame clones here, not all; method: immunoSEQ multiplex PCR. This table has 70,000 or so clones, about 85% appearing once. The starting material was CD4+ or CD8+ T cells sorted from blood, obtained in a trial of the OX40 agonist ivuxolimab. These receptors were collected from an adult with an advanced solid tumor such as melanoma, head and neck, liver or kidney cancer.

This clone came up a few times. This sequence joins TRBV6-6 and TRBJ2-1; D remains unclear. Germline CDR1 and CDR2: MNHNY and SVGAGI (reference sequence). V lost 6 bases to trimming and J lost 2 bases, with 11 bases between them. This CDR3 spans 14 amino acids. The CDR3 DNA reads TGTGCCAGCAGCGGGCAGAAAACCTACAATGAGCAGTTCTTC. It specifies CASSGQKTYNEQFF.

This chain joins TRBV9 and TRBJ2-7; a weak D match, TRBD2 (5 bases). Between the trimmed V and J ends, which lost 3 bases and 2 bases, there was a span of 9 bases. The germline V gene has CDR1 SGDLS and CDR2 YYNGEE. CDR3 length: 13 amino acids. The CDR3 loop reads CASSGTSPYEQYF. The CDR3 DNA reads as TGTGCCAGCAGCGGAACTAGTCCCTACGAGCAGTACTTC.

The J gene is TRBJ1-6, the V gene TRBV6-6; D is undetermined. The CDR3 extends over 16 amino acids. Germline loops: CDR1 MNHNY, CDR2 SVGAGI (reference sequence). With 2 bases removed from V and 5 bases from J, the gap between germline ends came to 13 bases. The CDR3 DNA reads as TGTGCCAGCAGTTACGCTTATCGGTCGGATAATTCACCCCTCCACTTT. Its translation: CASSYAYRSDNSPLHF.

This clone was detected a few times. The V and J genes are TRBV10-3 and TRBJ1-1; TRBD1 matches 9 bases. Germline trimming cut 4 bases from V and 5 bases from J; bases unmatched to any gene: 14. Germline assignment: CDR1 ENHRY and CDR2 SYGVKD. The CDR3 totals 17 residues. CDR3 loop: CAISAPPQQGAGTEAFF. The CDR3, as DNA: TGTGCCATCAGTGCCCCCCCCCAACAGGGGGCTGGAACTGAAGCTTTCTTT.

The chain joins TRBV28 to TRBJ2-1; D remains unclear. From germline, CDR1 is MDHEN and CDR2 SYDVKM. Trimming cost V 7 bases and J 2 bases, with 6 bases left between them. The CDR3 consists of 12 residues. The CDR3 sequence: CASKKAYNEQFF. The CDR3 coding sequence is TGTGCCAGCAAGAAAGCCTACAATGAGCAGTTCTTC.

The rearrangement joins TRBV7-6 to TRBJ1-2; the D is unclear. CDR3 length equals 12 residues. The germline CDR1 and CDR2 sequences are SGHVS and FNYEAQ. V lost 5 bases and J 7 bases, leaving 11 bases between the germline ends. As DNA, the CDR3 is TGTGCCAGCAGCAGCCCGGGTTTTGGCTACACCTTC. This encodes CASSSPGFGYTF.

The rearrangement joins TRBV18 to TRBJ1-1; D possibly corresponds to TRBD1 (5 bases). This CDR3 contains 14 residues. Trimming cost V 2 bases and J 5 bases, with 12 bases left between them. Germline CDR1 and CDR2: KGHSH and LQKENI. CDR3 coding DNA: TGTGCCAGCTCACCAACACAGGTAATGACTGAAGCTTTCTTT. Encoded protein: CASSPTQVMTEAFF.

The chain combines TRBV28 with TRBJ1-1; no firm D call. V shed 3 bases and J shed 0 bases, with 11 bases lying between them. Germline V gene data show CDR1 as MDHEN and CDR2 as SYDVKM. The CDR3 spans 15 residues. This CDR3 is CASSLVGIMNTEAFF. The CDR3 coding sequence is TGTGCCAGCAGTTTGGTCGGGATTATGAACACTGAAGCTTTCTTT. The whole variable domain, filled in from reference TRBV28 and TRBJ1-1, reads DVKVTQSSRYLVKRTGEKVFLECVQDMDHENMFWYRQDPGLGLRLIYFSYDVKMKEKGDIPEGYSVSREKKERFSLILESASTNQTSMYLCASSLVGIMNTEAFFGQGTRLTVV.

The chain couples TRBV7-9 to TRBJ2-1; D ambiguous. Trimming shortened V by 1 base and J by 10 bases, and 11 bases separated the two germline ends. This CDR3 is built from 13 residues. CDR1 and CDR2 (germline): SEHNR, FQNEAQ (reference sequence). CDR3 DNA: TGTGCCAGCAGCTTAGAAGTCTCTTGGGAGCAGTTCTTC. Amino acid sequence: CASSLEVSWEQFF.

CDR3 sequence reads: CASSAGGLANEKLFF. The CDR3 coding sequence is TGTGCCAGCAGTGCGGGGGGGCTCGCTAATGAAAAACTGTTTTTT. The chain couples TRBV2 to TRBJ1-4, with D possibly matching TRBD1 (6 bases). The CDR3 runs 15 residues. The germline V gene has CDR1 SNHLY and CDR2 FYNNEI. Trimming removed 4 bases from V and 3 bases from J, with 12 bases in between.

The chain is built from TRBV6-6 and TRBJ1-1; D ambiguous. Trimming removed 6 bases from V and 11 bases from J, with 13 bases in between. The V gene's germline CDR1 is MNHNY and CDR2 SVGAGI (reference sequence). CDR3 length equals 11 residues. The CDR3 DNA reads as TGTGCCAGCAGCCGAGGACCGGAGGCTTTCTTT. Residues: CASSRGPEAFF.

The DNA of the CDR3 is TGTGCCAGCAGACCCGGACAGGGCCCGGATGAAAAACTGTTTTTT. Residues: CASRPGQGPDEKLFF. The rearrangement uses TRBV2 and TRBJ1-4; 8 bases match TRBD1. V dropped 6 bases and J dropped 6; count of bases not matched to a gene: 9. The CDR3 contains 15 residues. Germline values: CDR1 SNHLY, CDR2 FYNNEI.

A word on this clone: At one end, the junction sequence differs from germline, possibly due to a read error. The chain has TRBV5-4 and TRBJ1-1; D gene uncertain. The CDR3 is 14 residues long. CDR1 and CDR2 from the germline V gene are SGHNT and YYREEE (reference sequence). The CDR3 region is CASSPDDLNTEAFF. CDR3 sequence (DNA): TGCGCCAGCAGCCCTGACGACCTGAACACTGAAGCTTTCTTT. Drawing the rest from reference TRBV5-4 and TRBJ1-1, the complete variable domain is ETGVTQSPTHLIKTRGQQVTLRCSSQSGHNTVSWYQQALGQGPQFIFQYYREEENGRGNFPPRFSGLQFPNYSSELNVNALELDDSALYLCASSPDDLNTEAFFGQGTRLTVV.

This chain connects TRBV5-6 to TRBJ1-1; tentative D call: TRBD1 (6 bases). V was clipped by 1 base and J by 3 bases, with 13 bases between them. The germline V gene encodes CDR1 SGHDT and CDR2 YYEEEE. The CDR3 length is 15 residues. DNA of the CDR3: TGTGCCAGCAGCTTGTTGGGGGCGCGTGACACTGAAGCTTTCTTT. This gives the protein CASSLLGARDTEAFF.

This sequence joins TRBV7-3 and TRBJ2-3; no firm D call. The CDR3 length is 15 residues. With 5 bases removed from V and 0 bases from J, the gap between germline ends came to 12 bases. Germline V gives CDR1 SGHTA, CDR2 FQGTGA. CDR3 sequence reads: CASSRIPRSTDTQYF. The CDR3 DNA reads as TGTGCCAGCAGCCGGATCCCACGGAGCACAGATACGCAGTATTTT.

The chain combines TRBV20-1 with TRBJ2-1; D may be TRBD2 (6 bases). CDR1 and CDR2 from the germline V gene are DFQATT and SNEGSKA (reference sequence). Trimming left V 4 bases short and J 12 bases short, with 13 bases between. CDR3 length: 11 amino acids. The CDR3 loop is CSANPGAGQFF. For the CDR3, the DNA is TGCAGTGCTAATCCCGGAGCGGGGCAGTTCTTC.

CDR3 DNA sequence: TGTGCCAGCAGCCTCCAGCGGGTTGAAGGGACTGAAGCTTTCTTT. This sequence encodes CASSLQRVEGTEAFF. The rearrangement joins TRBV7-2 to TRBJ1-1; D unresolved. Between the trimmed V and J ends, which lost 5 bases and 5 bases, there was a span of 18 bases. This CDR3 is 15 amino acids long. Germline CDR1 SGHTA, CDR2 FQGNSA. The full variable domain, completed using reference TRBV7-2 and TRBJ1-1, is GAGVSQSPSNKVTEKGKDVELRCDPISGHTALYWYRQSLGQGLEFLIYFQGNSAPDKSGLPSDRFSAERTGGSVSTLTIQRTQQEDSAVYLCASSLQRVEGTEAFFGQGTRLTVV.

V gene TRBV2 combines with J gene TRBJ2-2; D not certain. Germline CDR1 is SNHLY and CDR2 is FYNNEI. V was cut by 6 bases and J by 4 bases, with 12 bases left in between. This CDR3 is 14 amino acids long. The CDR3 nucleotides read TGTGCCAGCAGACCGGGTCAACGCACCGGGGAGCTGTTTTTT. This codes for CASRPGQRTGELFF.

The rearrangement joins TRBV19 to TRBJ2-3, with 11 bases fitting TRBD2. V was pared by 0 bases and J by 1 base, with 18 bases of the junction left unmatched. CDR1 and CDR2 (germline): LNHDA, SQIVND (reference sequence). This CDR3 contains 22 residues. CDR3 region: CASSIEAPPLAGGFSRTDTQYF. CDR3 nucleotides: TGTGCCAGTAGTATAGAGGCCCCCCCTCTAGCGGGAGGCTTCTCCCGCACAGATACGCAGTATTTT.

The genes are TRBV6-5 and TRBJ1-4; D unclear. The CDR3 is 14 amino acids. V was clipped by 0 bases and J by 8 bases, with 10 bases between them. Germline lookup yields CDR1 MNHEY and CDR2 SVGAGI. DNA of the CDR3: TGTGCCAGCAGTTACTCGAGTAAAGGAGAAAAACTGTTTTTT. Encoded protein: CASSYSSKGEKLFF.

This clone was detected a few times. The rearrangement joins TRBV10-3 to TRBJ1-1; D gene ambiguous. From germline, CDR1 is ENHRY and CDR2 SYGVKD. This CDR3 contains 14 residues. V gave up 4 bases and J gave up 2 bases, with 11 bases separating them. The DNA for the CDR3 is TGTGCCATCAGTGTATCCGGGCCAAACACTGAAGCTTTCTTT. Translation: CAISVSGPNTEAFF.